These 6 T cell receptor beta chains were all obtained from the same sample, sequenced in a study of T cell responses to AZD1222 COVID-19 vaccine. Only in-frame clones appear in the TCRdb table, and some are missing; sequencing was by immunoSEQ multiplex PCR. The table shows around 94,000 clones, with about 88% occurring only once. Sequenced here: peripheral blood, sampled on day 0 of AZD1222 vaccination. The receptors originated from an adult in good health.

J is TRBJ1-5 and V is TRBV16; D not certain. CDR3 length: 12 residues. V lost 8 bases and J 7 bases, leaving 12 bases between the germline ends. The germline CDR1 and CDR2 sequences are KGHSY and FQNENV. CDR3 residues: CASSFLRQPQHF. In nucleotides, the CDR3 is TGTGCCAGCTCGTTTCTGAGGCAGCCCCAGCATTTT.

The chain combines TRBV7-2 with TRBJ1-3; a weak D match, TRBD1 (5 bases). Germline CDR1 is SGHTA and CDR2 is FQGNSA. There are 14 residues in the CDR3. The ends were cut back, 5 bases at V and 4 bases at J, with 12 bases in the middle. In nucleotides, the CDR3 is TGTGCCAGCAGCCCGGGGACGGTCGGAAACACCATATATTTT. Its protein product is CASSPGTVGNTIYF. The full variable domain, its missing parts supplied by reference TRBV7-2 and TRBJ1-3, is GAGVSQSPSNKVTEKGKDVELRCDPISGHTALYWYRQSLGQGLEFLIYFQGNSAPDKSGLPSDRFSAERTGGSVSTLTIQRTQQEDSAVYLCASSPGTVGNTIYFGEGSWLTVV.

This clone is a singleton in its sample. This sequence joins TRBV5-1 and TRBJ2-2; a possible D gene is TRBD1 (6 bases). The CDR3 is made up of 15 amino acids. Germline values: CDR1 SGHRS, CDR2 YFSETQ. With 1 base removed from V and 7 bases from J, the gap between germline ends came to 14 bases. CDR3 in amino acids: CASSLTNRANGELFF. CDR3 in DNA: TGCGCCAGCAGCTTGACCAACAGGGCAAACGGGGAGCTGTTTTTT.

This clone was counted once. The chain joins TRBV10-2 to TRBJ2-7; TRBD2 agrees at 7 bases. The germline V gene has CDR1 WSHSY and CDR2 SAAADI. This CDR3 spans 14 amino acids. Germline trimming cut 1 base from V and 2 bases from J; bases unmatched to any gene: 2. CDR3 nucleotide sequence: TGCGCCAGCAGTGAGTTGGGGAGGGCCTACGAGCAGTACTTC. Translated, it gives CASSELGRAYEQYF.

The chain uses TRBV7-6 and TRBJ2-5, with 14 bases identical to TRBD2. The CDR3 length is 16 residues. The V and J ends lost 3 bases and 2 bases, in that order; junction bases with no gene match: 2. Germline V gene lookup returns CDR1 SGHVS and CDR2 FNYEAQ. The DNA for the CDR3 is TGTGCCAGCAGCTTGCGACTAGCGGGGGGGCAAGAGACCCAGTACTTC. It codes for CASSLRLAGGQETQYF.

This rearrangement joins TRBV28 to TRBJ1-4, with D uncertain. The germline CDR1 and CDR2 sequences are MDHEN and SYDVKM. This CDR3 is 14 amino acids long. The V end was cut by 3 bases, the J end by 0 bases, with 5 bases between. Written as DNA, the CDR3 is TGTGCCAGCAGTTTTAGTGCAACTAATGAAAAACTGTTTTTT. The encoded protein is CASSFSATNEKLFF.